The 31 T cell receptor beta chains below come from one sample, sequenced in a study of cytomegalovirus exposure and HLA in healthy donors. The PCR had 60 Vbeta and 13 Jbeta primers. Clones were sequenced by immunoSEQ multiplex PCR, and TCRdb holds only the in-frame ones, with some missing. The sample table sets out around 44,000 clones. What was sequenced was PBMCs. These receptors originate from a male donor in good health and CMV-seropositive.

The chain has TRBV19 and TRBJ1-1; 7 bases fit TRBD1. Germline V gene sequence: CDR1 LNHDA, CDR2 SQIVND (reference sequence). This CDR3 contains 14 residues. Trimming cost V 4 bases and J 3 bases; bases outside gene matches: 5. The CDR3 DNA reads TGTGCCAGTAGTACCCGACAGGGCGACACTGAAGCTTTCTTT. As protein: CASSTRQGDTEAFF.

This sequence joins TRBV10-3 and TRBJ2-5, with TRBD2 matching 15 bases. The germline CDR1 and CDR2 sequences are ENHRY and SYGVKD. J lost 0 bases, V lost 4 bases, and 3 bases had no gene match. The CDR3 is made up of 17 amino acids. CDR3 sequence reads: CAISVGLAGGYQETQYF. The CDR3, as DNA: TGTGCCATCAGTGTTGGACTAGCGGGGGGGTACCAAGAGACCCAGTACTTC.

This chain uses TRBV7-9 with TRBJ2-5; D not certain. The CDR3 covers 14 residues. V was trimmed by 3 bases and J by 0 bases, leaving 8 bases between them. In germline, CDR1 is SEHNR, CDR2 FQNEAQ (reference sequence). CDR3 in DNA: TGTGCCAGCAGCTTTTTCCGGGACCAAGAGACCCAGTACTTC. This sequence encodes CASSFFRDQETQYF.

The chain is built from TRBV6-5 and TRBJ2-2, with a weak D call TRBD1 (6 bases). Germline values: CDR1 MNHEY, CDR2 SVGAGI. The V and J ends lost 5 bases and 4 bases respectively, with 14 bases between them. There are 15 residues in the CDR3. The CDR3 nucleotides are TGTGCCAGCAGTCCTACAGGGTCCACCACCGGGGAGCTGTTTTTT. This encodes CASSPTGSTTGELFF.

The chain uses TRBV15 and TRBJ1-1, with a tentative D call TRBD1 (6 bases). The CDR3 loop spans 13 amino acids. Germline-derived CDR1 and CDR2 are LNHNV and YYDKDF (reference sequence). Trimming took 0 bases from V and 6 from J, leaving 8 bases between them. Written as DNA, the CDR3 is TGTGCCACCAGCAGAGACAGGGGAGCTGAAGCTTTCTTT. Residues: CATSRDRGAEAFF.

The chain combines TRBV7-9 with TRBJ1-2; the D gene is possibly TRBD1 (5 bases). The CDR3 loop spans 15 amino acids. CDR1 is SEHNR, CDR2 FQNEAQ, per germline (reference sequence). The germline V and J ends were trimmed by 1 base and 6 bases, with 15 bases remaining between them. CDR3 protein: CASSLGQGGLNGYTF. CDR3 sequence (DNA): TGTGCCAGCAGCTTAGGCCAGGGAGGATTGAATGGCTACACCTTC. Filled out from reference TRBV7-9 and TRBJ1-2, the complete variable domain reads DTGVSQNPRHKITKRGQNVTFRCDPISEHNRLYWYRQTLGQGPEFLTYFQNEAQLEKSRLLSDRFSAERPKGSFSTLEIQRTEQGDSAMYLCASSLGQGGLNGYTFGSGTRLTVV.

This rearrangement joins TRBV10-3 to TRBJ1-6, with D perhaps matching TRBD1 (5 bases). V lost 4 bases to trimming and J lost 6 bases, with 19 bases between them. From germline, CDR1 is ENHRY and CDR2 SYGVKD. The length of the CDR3 is 17 residues. CDR3 residues: CAISADTGLLGNSPLHF. Written as DNA, the CDR3 is TGTGCCATCAGTGCGGACACCGGCCTTCTGGGTAATTCACCCCTCCACTTT.

J is TRBJ1-6 and V is TRBV27; 7 positions agree with TRBD1. From germline, CDR1 is MNHEY and CDR2 SMNVEV (reference sequence). This CDR3 contains 15 residues. V shed 5 bases and J 7 bases; nucleotides not matched to a gene: 8. Written as DNA, the CDR3 is TGTGCCAGCAGTACCCGACAGGGAATAAATTCACCCCTCCACTTT. Translation: CASSTRQGINSPLHF.

The V and J genes are TRBV9 and TRBJ2-2; weak D call: TRBD2 (7 bases). The CDR3 spans 16 residues. V lost 4 bases to trimming and J lost 6 bases, with 19 bases between them. CDR1 and CDR2 from the germline V gene are SGDLS and YYNGEE. The CDR3 is CASSQEPGGLAGELFF. The CDR3 nucleotides are TGTGCCAGCAGCCAAGAGCCGGGGGGCCTCGCCGGGGAGCTGTTTTTT.

The V and J genes are TRBV15 and TRBJ2-7; 8 bases match TRBD2. In germline, CDR1 is LNHNV, CDR2 YYDKDF (reference sequence). V trimming: 5 bases; J trimming: 6 bases; junction bases outside the gene matches: 9. CDR3 length: 14 amino acids. CDR3 amino acids: CATSGGGGRIEQYF. The CDR3 nucleotides are TGTGCCACCAGCGGGGGCGGGGGGCGTATCGAGCAGTACTTC. Filled out from reference TRBV15 and TRBJ2-7, the complete variable domain reads DAMVIQNPRYQVTQFGKPVTLSCSQTLNHNVMYWYQQKSSQAPKLLFHYYDKDFNNEADTPDNFQSRRPNTSFCFLDIRSPGLGDTAMYLCATSGGGGRIEQYFGPGTRLTVT.

Of note for this clone: This CDR3 is missing its conserved last phenylalanine or tryptophan, likely due to a read error. CDR3 protein: CASGLGDSGANVLTS. The CDR3 region has the DNA TGTGCTAGTGGTTTGGGAGACTCTGGGGCCAACGTCCTGACTTCC. The chain recombines TRBV12-5 with TRBJ2-6; D is unresolved. Looked up from germline, CDR1 is LGHNT and CDR2 is FRNRAP. There are 15 residues in the CDR3. With 1 base removed from V and 0 bases from J, the gap between germline ends came to 4 bases.

This chain joins TRBV4-1 and TRBJ1-1; 7 bases map to TRBD1. Germline V gene data show CDR1 as MGHRA and CDR2 as YSYEKL. CDR3 size: 16 residues. V was pared by 5 bases and J by 0 bases, with 9 bases of the junction left unmatched. CDR3 sequence reads: CASSSATGWVNTEAFF. DNA for the CDR3: TGCGCCAGCAGCTCCGCGACAGGGTGGGTGAACACTGAAGCTTTCTTT.

The J gene is TRBJ1-6, the V gene TRBV7-7; D is ambiguous. The CDR3 length is 22 residues. The V end lost 2 bases, the J end lost 9 bases, and 35 bases lay between the germline ends. The germline CDR1 and CDR2 sequences are SSHAT and FNYEAQ (reference sequence). The CDR3 DNA is TGTGCCAGCAGCTTAAACCCCTCTGAGGCTTGTATCCTCGGGGTGATATTTTCACCCCTCCACTTT. As protein: CASSLNPSEACILGVIFSPLHF.

Notes on this clone: The junction departs from germline at one end; a sequencing error may be responsible. The CDR3 region is CAGSQGQHSNQPQHF. The CDR3 DNA is TGTGCCGGTAGTCAGGGACAGCATAGCAATCAGCCCCAGCATTTT. The chain joins TRBV19 to TRBJ1-5; 7 bases agree with TRBD1. This CDR3 contains 15 residues. CDR1 and CDR2 (germline): LNHDA, SQIVND (reference sequence).

The chain recombines TRBV30 with TRBJ2-1, with 9 positions matching TRBD2. This CDR3 comprises 14 residues. Looked up from germline, CDR1 is GTSNPN and CDR2 is SVGIG (reference sequence). V lost 4 bases and J lost 9; bases outside the gene matches: 10. CDR3 sequence reads: CAWMLAGGRGEQFF. The CDR3, as DNA: TGTGCCTGGATGCTTGCGGGGGGGCGCGGTGAGCAGTTCTTC.

This chain uses TRBV4-1 with TRBJ1-2; 11 bases are shared with TRBD1. The trim removed 0 bases at V and 6 bases at J, leaving 12 bases unmatched. CDR3 size: 18 residues. CDR1 is MGHRA, CDR2 YSYEKL, per germline. The CDR3 DNA reads TGCGCCAGCAGCCAAGATAGCGGTTCCTGGACAGGGGGCGATGGCTACACCTTC. It translates to CASSQDSGSWTGGDGYTF.

The chain links TRBV28 to TRBJ2-3, with no clear D. Trimming took off 7 bases at V and 4 bases at J, with 18 bases between the two ends. This CDR3 is 15 amino acids long. CDR1 and CDR2 (germline): MDHEN, SYDVKM. The CDR3 coding sequence is TGTGCCAGCAAACTCACCCGTCTAGGCTCAGATACGCAGTATTTT. This sequence encodes CASKLTRLGSDTQYF.

This rearrangement joins TRBV2 to TRBJ2-4; maybe TRBD2 (5 bases). CDR3 length equals 15 residues. The V gene lost 5 bases and the J gene lost 3 bases, with 14 bases spanning the gap. Per germline, CDR1 SNHLY and CDR2 FYNNEI. The CDR3 nucleotides are TGTGCCAGCAGTTTGTTGGGGAGCGGCAAAAACATTCAGTACTTC. This codes for CASSLLGSGKNIQYF.

CDR3 nucleotide sequence: TGTGCCAGCAGCCGTACGAGGGACAGCTATGGCTACACCTTC. It specifies CASSRTRDSYGYTF. The chain carries TRBV5-5 and TRBJ1-2; TRBD1 matches 7 bases. The CDR3 is 14 residues long. With V trimmed by 4 bases and J by 4 bases, 7 bases remained unmatched. Germline V lookup: CDR1 SGHKS, CDR2 YYEKEE (reference sequence). Drawing the rest from reference TRBV5-5 and TRBJ1-2, the complete variable domain is DAGVTQSPTHLIKTRGQQVTLRCSPISGHKSVSWYQQVLGQGPQFIFQYYEKEERGRGNFPDRFSARQFPNYSSELNVNALLLGDSALYLCASSRTRDSYGYTFGSGTRLTVV.

This rearrangement joins TRBV6-5 to TRBJ1-3, with no clear D. Germline lookup yields CDR1 MNHEY and CDR2 SVGAGI. The CDR3 has 14 residues. V was pared by 6 bases and J by 1 base, with 10 bases between. Here the CDR3 reads CASSPSFSGNTIYF. DNA of the CDR3: TGTGCCAGCAGCCCCAGTTTTTCTGGAAACACCATATATTTT.

The gene calls are TRBV28 and TRBJ1-1; the D is unclear. The CDR3 contains 11 residues. The V end lost 10 bases, the J end lost 0 bases, and 6 bases lay between the germline ends. Germline V gene data show CDR1 as MDHEN and CDR2 as SYDVKM. CDR3 in DNA: TGTGCCACCGCGCTGAACACTGAAGCTTTCTTT. Amino acids: CATALNTEAFF.

This rearrangement joins TRBV6-6 to TRBJ1-2; D ambiguous. Trimming removed 1 base from V and 2 bases from J, with 5 bases in between. CDR3 size: 13 residues. Per the germline V gene, CDR1 is MNHNY and CDR2 is SVGAGI (reference sequence). CDR3 coding DNA: TGTGCCAGCAGTTACTTAGAGAACTATGGCTACACCTTC. This sequence encodes CASSYLENYGYTF.

As DNA, the CDR3 is TGCGCCAGCAGCTTGGACGGTCCTCTCTCTGGAAACACCATATATTTT. It encodes CASSLDGPLSGNTIYF. The chain is built from TRBV5-1 and TRBJ1-3; D is unresolved. Trimming removed 0 bases from V and 0 bases from J, with 10 bases in between. CDR1 and CDR2 (germline): SGHRS, YFSETQ. This CDR3 region has 16 residues.

The V and J genes are TRBV4-3 and TRBJ2-5; possibly TRBD1 for D (5 bases). This CDR3 contains 13 residues. Germline lookup yields CDR1 LGHNA and CDR2 YSLEER. V lost 0 bases and J 4 bases, leaving 6 bases between the germline ends. CDR3 nucleotides: TGCGCCAGCAGCCAAGATCAGGGAGAGACCCAGTACTTC. Its protein product is CASSQDQGETQYF.

V gene TRBV7-9 combines with J gene TRBJ1-2, with TRBD1 matching over 10 bases. Germline values: CDR1 SEHNR, CDR2 FQNEAQ (reference sequence). This CDR3 region has 15 residues. Trimming took 4 bases from V and 2 from J; bases not matched to a gene: 4. For the CDR3, the DNA is TGTGCCAGCAGCTGGGGACAGGGGTCCAACTATGGCTACACCTTC. It translates to CASSWGQGSNYGYTF.

The rearrangement links TRBV4-1 to TRBJ1-3; D is possibly TRBD1 (5 bases). The CDR3 spans 14 residues. The V gene lost 1 base and the J gene lost 8 bases, with 12 bases spanning the gap. Looked up from germline, CDR1 is MGHRA and CDR2 is YSYEKL. The CDR3 here is CASSQVGGTDTIYF. CDR3 nucleotides: TGCGCCAGCAGCCAAGTGGGGGGGACGGACACCATATATTTT.

The chain couples TRBV2 to TRBJ2-5; maybe TRBD1 (5 bases). The closer fit of TRBJ2-7 to the DNA end suggests the J call may be wrong. CDR3 size: 13 residues. Germline V gene lookup returns CDR1 SNHLY and CDR2 FYNNEI. This CDR3 is CASTGALTYEQYF. The CDR3, as DNA: TGTGCCAGCACTGGGGCCCTTACCTACGAGCAGTACTTC.

The rearrangement joins TRBV27 to TRBJ1-6; D is unresolved. The CDR3 has 15 residues. Trimming left V 5 bases short and J 5 bases short, with 13 bases between. The V gene's germline CDR1 is MNHEY and CDR2 SMNVEV (reference sequence). The CDR3 DNA is TGTGCCAGCAGTGACCCGGGGAGTAATAATTCACCCCTCCACTTT. Encoded protein: CASSDPGSNNSPLHF.

The chain carries TRBV4-1 and TRBJ1-2, with 8 bases identical to TRBD1. V was clipped by 2 bases and J by 4 bases; unmatched bases: 6. CDR1 and CDR2 (germline): MGHRA, YSYEKL. This CDR3 region has 15 residues. CDR3 residues: CASSQSGQGAYGYTF. CDR3 DNA: TGCGCCAGCAGCCAATCCGGCCAGGGGGCCTATGGCTACACCTTC.

The V and J genes are TRBV29-1 and TRBJ1-1, with TRBD1 matching 11 bases. CDR1 and CDR2 (germline): SQVTM, ANQGSEA. CDR3 length equals 14 residues. V shed 7 bases and J 5 bases; nucleotides not matched to a gene: 9. The CDR3 spells CSDGLDRGRTEAFF. Here the CDR3 DNA reads TGCAGCGATGGGTTGGACAGGGGGCGGACTGAAGCTTTCTTT.

The rearrangement uses TRBV5-1 and TRBJ2-5, with D possibly matching TRBD2 (6 bases). Per germline, CDR1 SGHRS and CDR2 YFSETQ. Trimming shortened V by 4 bases and J by 0 bases, and 7 bases separated the two germline ends. The CDR3 covers 13 residues. CDR3 nucleotides: TGCGCCAGCAGCGGGGGGTACCAAGAGACCCAGTACTTC. Amino acids: CASSGGYQETQYF.